The rows below give T cell receptor beta chains drawn from one sample of a study of blood T cells in healthy people across ages. TCRdb reprocessed the 5' RACE reads with MiXCR, giving one entry per CDR3 protein. Found here are approximately 1.5 million distinct CDR3 sequences, roughly 32% of them singletons; the top ten hold roughly 12%. The specimen sequenced was blood. The source is a woman aged 25 to 39 in good health. The CDR3 runs from the conserved cysteine through the conserved F or W. D genes are given only for firm matches. Not all rows give a size; the values are once, few, many and, for expanded clones, a class.

d_gene: -; abundance: -; v_gene: TRBV30; j_gene: TRBJ2-6; CDR3aa: CAWSVQSSGANVLTF; CDR3nt: TGTGCCTGGAGTGTACAGAGCTCTGGGGCCAACGTCCTGACTTTC
d_gene: TRBD2; abundance: few; v_gene: TRBV9; j_gene: TRBJ2-7; CDR3aa: CASSVGGTSLDEQYF; CDR3nt: TGTGCCAGCAGCGTAGGTGGGACTAGCCTGGACGAGCAGTACTTC
d_gene: TRBD1; abundance: many; v_gene: TRBV9; j_gene: TRBJ2-7; CDR3aa: CASSVEAGGYEQYF; CDR3nt: TGTGCCAGCAGCGTAGAGGCAGGGGGTTACGAGCAGTACTTC
d_gene: -; abundance: few; v_gene: TRBV7-9; j_gene: TRBJ2-2; CDR3aa: CASSTDPGNTGELFF; CDR3nt: TGTGCCAGCAGCACGGACCCGGGGAACACCGGGGAGCTGTTTTTT
d_gene: -; abundance: few; v_gene: TRBV11-2; j_gene: TRBJ1-6; CDR3aa: CASSSGPGGPNSPLHF; CDR3nt: TGTGCCAGCAGCTCCGGCCCCGGGGGTCCTAATTCACCCCTCCACTTT
d_gene: -; abundance: -; v_gene: TRBV6-6; j_gene: TRBJ2-1; CDR3aa: CASRYGDHNEQFF; CDR3nt: TGTGCCAGCAGGTACGGGGACCACAATGAGCAGTTCTTC
d_gene: -; abundance: -; v_gene: TRBV4-1; j_gene: TRBJ2-3; CDR3aa: CASSQQGPEEYADTQYF; CDR3nt: TGCGCCAGCAGCCAACAGGGTCCAGAGGAGTATGCAGATACGCAGTATTTT
d_gene: -; abundance: few; v_gene: TRBV12-3/TRBV12-4; j_gene: TRBJ1-1; CDR3aa: CASSLGAPNTEAFF; CDR3nt: TGTGCCAGCAGTTTAGGCGCGCCGAACACTGAAGCTTTCTTT
d_gene: TRBD2; abundance: -; v_gene: TRBV9; j_gene: TRBJ2-1; CDR3aa: CASNSYSGGLNEHEQFF; CDR3nt: TGTGCCAGCAACTCTTACTCGGGGGGGCTCAATGAGCATGAGCAGTTCTTC
d_gene: -; abundance: once; v_gene: TRBV4-1; j_gene: TRBJ2-7; CDR3aa: CASSQAILGPYEQYF; CDR3nt: TGCGCCAGCAGCCAAGCTATTCTTGGACCCTACGAGCAGTACTTC
d_gene: -; abundance: -; v_gene: TRBV6-1; j_gene: TRBJ1-4; CDR3aa: CASRTKTGEKLFF; CDR3nt: TGTGCCAGCAGGACCAAGACTGGGGAAAAACTGTTTTTT
d_gene: -; abundance: few; v_gene: TRBV5-1; j_gene: TRBJ2-5; CDR3aa: CASTPPYRGSQETQYF; CDR3nt: TGCGCCAGCACACCTCCTTATCGCGGTAGTCAAGAGACCCAGTACTTC
d_gene: TRBD2; abundance: -; v_gene: TRBV11-2; j_gene: TRBJ2-3; CDR3aa: CASGAGGSTDTQYF; CDR3nt: TGTGCCAGCGGGGCGGGGGGGAGCACAGATACGCAGTATTTT
d_gene: -; abundance: once; v_gene: TRBV20-1; j_gene: TRBJ2-5; CDR3aa: CSAAGLERQETQYF; CDR3nt: TGCAGTGCGGCCGGACTGGAACGCCAAGAGACCCAGTACTTC